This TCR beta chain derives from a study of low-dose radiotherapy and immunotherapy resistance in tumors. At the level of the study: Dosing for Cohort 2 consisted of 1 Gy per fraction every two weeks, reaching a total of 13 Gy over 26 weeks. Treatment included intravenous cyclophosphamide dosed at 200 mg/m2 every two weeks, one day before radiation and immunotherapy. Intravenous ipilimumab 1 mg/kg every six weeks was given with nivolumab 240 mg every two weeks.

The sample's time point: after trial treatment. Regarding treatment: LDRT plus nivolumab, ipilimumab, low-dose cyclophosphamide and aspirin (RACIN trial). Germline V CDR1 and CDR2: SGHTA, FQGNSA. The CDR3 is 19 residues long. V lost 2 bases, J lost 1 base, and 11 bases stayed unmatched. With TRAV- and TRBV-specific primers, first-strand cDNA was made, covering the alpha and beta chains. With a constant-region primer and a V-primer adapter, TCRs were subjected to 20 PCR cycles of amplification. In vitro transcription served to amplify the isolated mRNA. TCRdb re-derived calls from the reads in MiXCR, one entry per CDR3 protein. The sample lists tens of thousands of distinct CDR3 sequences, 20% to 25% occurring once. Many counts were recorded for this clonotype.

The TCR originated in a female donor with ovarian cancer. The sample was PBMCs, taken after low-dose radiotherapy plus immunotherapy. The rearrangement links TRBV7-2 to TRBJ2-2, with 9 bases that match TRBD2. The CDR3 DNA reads TGTGCCAGCAGCTTATGGGGCCAGACTAGCGGTGGGAACACCGGGGAGCTGTTTTTT. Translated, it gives CASSLWGQTSGGNTGELFF. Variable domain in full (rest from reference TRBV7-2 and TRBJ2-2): GAGVSQSPSNKVTEKGKDVELRCDPISGHTALYWYRQSLGQGLEFLIYFQGNSAPDKSGLPSDRFSAERTGGSVSTLTIQRTQQEDSAVYLCASSLWGQTSGGNTGELFFGEGSRLTVL.